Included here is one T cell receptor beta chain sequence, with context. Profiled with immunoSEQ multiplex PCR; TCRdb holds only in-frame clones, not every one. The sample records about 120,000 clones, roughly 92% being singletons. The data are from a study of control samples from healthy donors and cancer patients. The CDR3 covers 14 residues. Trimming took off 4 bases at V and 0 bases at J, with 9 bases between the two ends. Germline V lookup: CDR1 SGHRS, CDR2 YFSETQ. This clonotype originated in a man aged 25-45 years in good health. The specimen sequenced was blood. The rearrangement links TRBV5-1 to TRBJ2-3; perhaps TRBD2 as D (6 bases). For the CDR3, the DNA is TGCGCCAGCAGCGGGGGGACTAGCACAGATACGCAGTATTTT. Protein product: CASSGGTSTDTQYF.